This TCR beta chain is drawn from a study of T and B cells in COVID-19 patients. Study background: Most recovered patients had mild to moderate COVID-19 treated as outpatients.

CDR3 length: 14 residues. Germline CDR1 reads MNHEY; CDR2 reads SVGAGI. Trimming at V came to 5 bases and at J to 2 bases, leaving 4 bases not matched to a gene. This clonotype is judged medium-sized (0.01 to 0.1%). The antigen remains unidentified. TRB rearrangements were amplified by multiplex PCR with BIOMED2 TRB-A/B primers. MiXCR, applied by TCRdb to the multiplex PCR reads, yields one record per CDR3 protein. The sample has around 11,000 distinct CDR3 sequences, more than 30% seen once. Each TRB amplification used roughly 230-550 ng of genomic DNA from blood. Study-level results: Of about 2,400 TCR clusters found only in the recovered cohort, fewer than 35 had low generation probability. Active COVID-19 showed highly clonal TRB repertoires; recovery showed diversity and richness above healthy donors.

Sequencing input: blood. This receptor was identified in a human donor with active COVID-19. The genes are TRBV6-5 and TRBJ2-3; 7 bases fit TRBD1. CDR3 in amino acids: CASSARGNTDTQYF. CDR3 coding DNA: TGTGCCAGCAGTGCCAGGGGGAACACAGATACGCAGTATTTT.